Each of the 10 T cell receptor beta chains below was sequenced from the same sample in a study of T cell responses to AZD1222 COVID-19 vaccine. Measured with immunoSEQ multiplex PCR; TCRdb has only the in-frame clones, and not every one. The table records about 94,000 clones, more than 75% of them present only once. The sample in question was peripheral blood, obtained 28 days after the second AZD1222 dose. These receptors were obtained from an adult who received the AZD1222 COVID-19 vaccine.

The rearrangement links TRBV7-8 to TRBJ2-2; possibly TRBD2 for D (6 bases). This CDR3 has 16 amino acids. Deletions cut 1 base from V and 3 bases from J, with 12 bases between. Germline V gene data show CDR1 as SGHVS and CDR2 as FQNEAQ. This CDR3 reads CASSLVIERDTGELFF. CDR3 nucleotides: TGTGCCAGCAGCTTAGTAATCGAGCGGGACACCGGGGAGCTGTTTTTT.

The V call is TRBV11-2, the J call TRBJ2-7; 7 bases fit TRBD1. The CDR3 is made up of 16 amino acids. Germline trimming cut 1 base from V and 4 bases from J; bases unmatched to any gene: 10. CDR1 is SGHAT, CDR2 FQNNGV, per germline. CDR3 sequence (DNA): TGTGCCAGCAGCTTAGGGACGACAGGGTACGGATACGAGCAGTACTTC. It specifies CASSLGTTGYGYEQYF.

The chain links TRBV5-6 to TRBJ1-2; tentative D call: TRBD1 (6 bases). V was trimmed by 2 bases and J by 1 base, leaving 15 bases between them. Germline assignment: CDR1 SGHDT and CDR2 YYEEEE. CDR3 length: 16 residues. CDR3 sequence reads: CASSLQGNYVNYGYTF. The CDR3 region has the DNA TGTGCCAGCAGCTTACAGGGAAATTATGTTAACTATGGCTACACCTTC. The variable domain in full, with the rest retrieved from reference TRBV5-6 and TRBJ1-2, is DAGVTQSPTHLIKTRGQQVTLRCSPKSGHDTVSWYQQALGQGPQFIFQYYEEEERQRGNFPDRFSGHQFPNYSSELNVNALLLGDSALYLCASSLQGNYVNYGYTFGSGTRLTVV.

This chain links TRBV6-5 with TRBJ2-5; D perhaps matches TRBD1 (6 bases). V was clipped by 8 bases and J by 5 bases, with 15 bases between them. The CDR3 totals 13 residues. Germline V gene lookup returns CDR1 MNHEY and CDR2 SVGAGI. The CDR3 region has the DNA TGTGCCAGCGGGGGCACAGACCCGGAGACCCAGTACTTC. Its protein is CASGGTDPETQYF.

This clone appeared once. The chain recombines TRBV4-1 with TRBJ1-2, with D maybe TRBD1 (6 bases). CDR3 length equals 16 residues. With 0 bases removed from V and 3 bases from J, the gap between germline ends came to 14 bases. Germline V gene data show CDR1 as MGHRA and CDR2 as YSYEKL. This CDR3 reads CASSQDSGGLDYGYTF. The CDR3 DNA follows: TGCGCCAGCAGCCAAGATTCGGGGGGCCTTGACTATGGCTACACCTTC.

The chain is built from TRBV6-6 and TRBJ2-6; D gene uncertain. Germline CDR1 reads MNHNY; CDR2 reads SVGAGI (reference sequence). The CDR3 sequence is 14 residues long. Trimming removed 2 bases at V and 0 bases at J, with 2 bases between. The CDR3 loop is CASSYNSGANVLTF. The CDR3 coding sequence is TGTGCCAGCAGTTACAACTCTGGGGCCAACGTCCTGACTTTC.

This chain's CDR3 is CASSLLGGSQDTQYF. Written as DNA, the CDR3 is TGTGCCAGCAGTTTACTCGGGGGTTCACAAGATACGCAGTATTTT. The chain is built from TRBV27 and TRBJ2-3; possible D gene TRBD2, 6 bases. From germline, CDR1 is MNHEY and CDR2 SMNVEV (reference sequence). This CDR3 is 15 amino acids long. V was trimmed by 2 bases and J by 5 bases, leaving 14 bases between them.

J is TRBJ1-2 and V is TRBV3-1 (or the pseudogene TRBV3-2); maybe TRBD1 (5 bases). The CDR3 is 14 amino acids. The V and J ends lost 1 base and 7 bases respectively, with 13 bases between them. Germline CDR1 is LGHDT and CDR2 is YNNKEL (reference sequence). Written as DNA, the CDR3 is TGTGCCAGCAGCCAAGGAGGACATGGCGGTGGCTACACCTTC. This sequence encodes CASSQGGHGGGYTF.

The chain is built from TRBV14 and TRBJ1-1, with D possibly TRBD1 on 5 matching bases. The germline gives CDR1 SGHDN, CDR2 FVKESK. V gave up 3 bases and J gave up 0 bases, with 11 bases separating them. The CDR3 runs to 15 residues. Here the CDR3 reads CASSQFATVNTEAFF. The CDR3 region has the DNA TGTGCCAGCAGCCAGTTCGCGACAGTGAACACTGAAGCTTTCTTT.

The chain joins TRBV5-1 to TRBJ1-2; a possible D gene is TRBD1 (6 bases). The CDR3 sequence is 15 residues long. The V gene's germline CDR1 is SGHRS and CDR2 YFSETQ. V lost 4 bases to trimming and J lost 4 bases, with 17 bases between them. CDR3 nucleotide sequence: TGCGCCAGCAGCATTGACGGAGCAGGGGTCTATGGCTACACCTTC. Encoded protein: CASSIDGAGVYGYTF.